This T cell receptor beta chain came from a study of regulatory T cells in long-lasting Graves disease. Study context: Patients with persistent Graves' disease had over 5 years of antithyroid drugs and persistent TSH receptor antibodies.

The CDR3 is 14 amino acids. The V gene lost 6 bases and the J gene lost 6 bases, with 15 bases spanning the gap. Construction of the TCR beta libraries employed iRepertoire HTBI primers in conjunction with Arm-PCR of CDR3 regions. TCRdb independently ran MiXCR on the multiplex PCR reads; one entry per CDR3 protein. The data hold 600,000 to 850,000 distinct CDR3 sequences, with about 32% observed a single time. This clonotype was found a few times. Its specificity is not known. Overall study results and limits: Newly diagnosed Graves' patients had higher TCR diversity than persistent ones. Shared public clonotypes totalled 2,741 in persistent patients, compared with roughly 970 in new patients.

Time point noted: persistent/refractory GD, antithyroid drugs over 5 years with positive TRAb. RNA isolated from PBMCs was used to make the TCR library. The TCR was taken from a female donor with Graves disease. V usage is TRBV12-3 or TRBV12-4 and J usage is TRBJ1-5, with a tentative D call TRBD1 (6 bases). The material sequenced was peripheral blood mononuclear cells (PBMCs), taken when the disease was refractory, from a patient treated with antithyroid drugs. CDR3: CASSSTGFVQPQHF. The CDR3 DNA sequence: TGTGCCAGCAGCTCAACAGGGTTTGTTCAGCCCCAGCATTTT.